This TCR beta chain is from a study of blood T cell repertoires in COVID-19. The wider study: COVID-19 samples from acute and convalescent phases originated in the United States, Italy and Spain. Nucleic acid was either cDNA or gDNA, and it came from T cells, B-cell-depleted T cells, or PBMCs.

In the original processing: The authors estimated nucleated cell counts from reference gene primer amplification. Sequenced by immunoSEQ multiplex PCR; TCRdb stores in-frame clones only, minus some. V, J and clone size reflect that table, while D and trimming were determined from the DNA. This sample has 29,000 or so clones; roughly three quarters occur once, and the top ten carry under 50%. Per germline, CDR1 MNHEY and CDR2 SVGEGT. The CDR3 is 13 amino acids. On this clone: The germline gene is not matched at one end of the junction; a read error may be the cause.

The TCR sequence derives from a woman between 65 and 79 years old with acute or convalescent COVID-19. Sequenced sample: peripheral blood. This chain links TRBV6-2 or TRBV6-3 with TRBJ2-7; TRBD1 matches 9 bases. The CDR3 nucleotides read TGTGCCAGCAGTTGGGCCGGGACAGGGACTTCAGGCTTC. Its protein is CASSWAGTGTSGF.